This TCR beta chain is drawn from a study of T cells in localized non-small cell lung cancer. The CDR3 has 14 amino acids. Deletions cut 5 bases from V and 2 bases from J, with 12 bases between. Germline CDR1 reads LNHDA; CDR2 reads SQIVND (reference sequence). Study results and limitations: One tumor region alone was sequenced, and heterogeneity therefore remains possible.

TCRdb's table, derived via immunoSEQ multiplex PCR, lists solely in-frame clones and lacks some. The table has approximately 52,000 clones, 70% to 80% seen once. This clone was seen only once. Antigen: not known. V and J are TRBV19 and TRBJ1-1; D is ambiguous. The sample here was peripheral blood, taken before any cancer treatment. The receptor comes from a man aged 40 to 75 with stage I squamous cell lung carcinoma. The CDR3 here is CASSSRTANTEAFF. CDR3 nucleotides: TGTGCCAGTAGTTCCCGGACCGCTAACACTGAAGCTTTCTTT.